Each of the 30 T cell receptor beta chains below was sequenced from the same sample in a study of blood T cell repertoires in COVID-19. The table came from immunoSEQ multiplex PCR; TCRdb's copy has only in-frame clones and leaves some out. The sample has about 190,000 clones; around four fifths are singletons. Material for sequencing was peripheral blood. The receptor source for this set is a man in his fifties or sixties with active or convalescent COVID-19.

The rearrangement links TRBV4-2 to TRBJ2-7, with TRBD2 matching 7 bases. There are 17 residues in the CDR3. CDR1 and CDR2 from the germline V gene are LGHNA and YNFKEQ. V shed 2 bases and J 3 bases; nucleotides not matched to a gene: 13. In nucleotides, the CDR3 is TGTGCCAGCAGCCAACCCCCTAGCGGTCCTGCCGGCTACGAGCAGTACTTC. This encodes CASSQPPSGPAGYEQYF.

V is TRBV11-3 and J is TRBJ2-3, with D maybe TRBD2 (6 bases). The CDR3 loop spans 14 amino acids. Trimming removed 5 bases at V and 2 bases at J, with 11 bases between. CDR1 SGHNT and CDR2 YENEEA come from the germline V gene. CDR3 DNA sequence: TGTGCCAGCAGCCTGGGGGGTTACACAGATACGCAGTATTTT. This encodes CASSLGGYTDTQYF.

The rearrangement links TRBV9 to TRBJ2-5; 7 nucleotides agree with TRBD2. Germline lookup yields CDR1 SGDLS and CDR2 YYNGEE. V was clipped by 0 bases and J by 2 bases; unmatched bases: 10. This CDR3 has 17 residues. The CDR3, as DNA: TGTGCCAGCAGCGTAGGTTTGGCTAGCGGAACGCAAGAGACCCAGTACTTC. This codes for CASSVGLASGTQETQYF.

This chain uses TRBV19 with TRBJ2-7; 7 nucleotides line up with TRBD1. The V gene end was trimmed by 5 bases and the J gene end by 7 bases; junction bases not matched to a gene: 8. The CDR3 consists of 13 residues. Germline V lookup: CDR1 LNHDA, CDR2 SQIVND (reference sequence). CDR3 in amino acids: CASSVLPQGEQYF. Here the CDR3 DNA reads TGTGCCAGTAGTGTCCTCCCACAGGGGGAGCAGTACTTC.

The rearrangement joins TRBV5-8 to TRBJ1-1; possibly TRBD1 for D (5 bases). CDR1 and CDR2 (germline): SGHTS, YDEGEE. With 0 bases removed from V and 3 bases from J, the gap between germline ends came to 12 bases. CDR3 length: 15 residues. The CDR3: CASSLGSGFDTEAFF. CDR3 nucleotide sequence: TGTGCCAGCAGCTTGGGGTCAGGGTTTGACACTGAAGCTTTCTTT. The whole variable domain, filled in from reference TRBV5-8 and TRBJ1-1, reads EAGVTQSPTHLIKTRGQQATLRCSPISGHTSVYWYQQALGLGLQFLLWYDEGEERNRGNFPPRFSGRQFPNYSSELNVNALELEDSALYLCASSLGSGFDTEAFFGQGTRLTVV.

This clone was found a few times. CDR3 coding DNA: TGTGCCAGCAGCTTTCAGAGCACAGATACGCAGTATTTT. It codes for CASSFQSTDTQYF. This chain uses TRBV3-1 (or the pseudogene TRBV3-2) with TRBJ2-3; D remains ambiguous. Per germline, CDR1 LGHDT and CDR2 YNNKEL (reference sequence). CDR3 size: 13 residues. V dropped 5 bases and J dropped 0 bases, with 6 bases sitting between them.

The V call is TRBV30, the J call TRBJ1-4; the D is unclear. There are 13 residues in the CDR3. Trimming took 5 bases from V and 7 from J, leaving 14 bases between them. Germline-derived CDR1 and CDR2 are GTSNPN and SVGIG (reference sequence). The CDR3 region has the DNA TGTGCCTGGGGACTGGGTCAGGCTGAAAAACTGTTTTTT. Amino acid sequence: CAWGLGQAEKLFF.

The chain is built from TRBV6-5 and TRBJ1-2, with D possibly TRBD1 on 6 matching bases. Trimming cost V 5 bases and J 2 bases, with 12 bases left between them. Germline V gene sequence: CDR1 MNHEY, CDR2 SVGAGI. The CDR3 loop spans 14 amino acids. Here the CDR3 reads CASSPRTANYGYTF. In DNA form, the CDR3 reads TGTGCCAGCAGTCCTAGGACAGCCAACTATGGCTACACCTTC.

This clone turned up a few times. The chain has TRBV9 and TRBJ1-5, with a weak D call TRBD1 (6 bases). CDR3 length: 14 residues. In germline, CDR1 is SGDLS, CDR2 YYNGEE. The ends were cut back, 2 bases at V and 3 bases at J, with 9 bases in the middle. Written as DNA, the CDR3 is TGTGCCAGCAGCGTCGGGACACCCAATCAGCCCCAGCATTTT. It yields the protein CASSVGTPNQPQHF. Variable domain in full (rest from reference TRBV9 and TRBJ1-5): DSGVTQTPKHLITATGQRVTLRCSPRSGDLSVYWYQQSLDQGLQFLIQYYNGEERAKGNILERFSAQQFPDLHSELNLSSLELGDSALYFCASSVGTPNQPQHFGDGTRLSIL.

The CDR3 loop is CASSLGRHQGFDSPLHF. The CDR3 nucleotides read TGTGCCAGCAGCTTAGGCAGGCATCAGGGCTTTGATTCACCCCTCCACTTT. This chain connects TRBV7-8 to TRBJ1-6; possible D gene TRBD1, 5 bases. Germline V gives CDR1 SGHVS, CDR2 FQNEAQ. With 1 base removed from V and 8 bases from J, the gap between germline ends came to 18 bases. The CDR3 has 17 amino acids. The whole variable domain, remainder taken from reference TRBV7-8 and TRBJ1-6, is GAGVSQSPRYKVAKRGQDVALRCDPISGHVSLFWYQQALGQGPEFLTYFQNEAQLDKSGLPSDRFFAERPEGSVSTLKIQRTQQEDSAVYLCASSLGRHQGFDSPLHFGNGTRLTVT.

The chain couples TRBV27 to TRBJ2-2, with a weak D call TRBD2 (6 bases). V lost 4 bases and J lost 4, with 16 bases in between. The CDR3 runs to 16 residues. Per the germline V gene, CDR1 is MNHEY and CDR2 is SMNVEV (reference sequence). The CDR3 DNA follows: TGTGCCAGCAGTTCAGGGACTCGCCTTCCCACCGGGGAGCTGTTTTTT. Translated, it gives CASSSGTRLPTGELFF.

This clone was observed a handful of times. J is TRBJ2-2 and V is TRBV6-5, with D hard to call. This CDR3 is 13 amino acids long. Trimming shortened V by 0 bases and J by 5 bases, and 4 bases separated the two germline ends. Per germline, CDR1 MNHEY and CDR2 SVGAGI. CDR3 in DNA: TGTGCCAGCAGTTACTCTTCTACCGGGGAGCTGTTTTTT. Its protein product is CASSYSSTGELFF.

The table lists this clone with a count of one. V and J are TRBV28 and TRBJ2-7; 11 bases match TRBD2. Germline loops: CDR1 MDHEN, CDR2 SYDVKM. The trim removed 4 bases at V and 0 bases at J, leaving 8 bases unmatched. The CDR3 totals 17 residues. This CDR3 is CASSSPGTSGSSYEQYF. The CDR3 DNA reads TGTGCCAGCAGTTCTCCCGGGACTAGCGGTTCCTCCTACGAGCAGTACTTC. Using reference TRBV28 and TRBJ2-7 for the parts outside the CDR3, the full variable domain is DVKVTQSSRYLVKRTGEKVFLECVQDMDHENMFWYRQDPGLGLRLIYFSYDVKMKEKGDIPEGYSVSREKKERFSLILESASTNQTSMYLCASSSPGTSGSSYEQYFGPGTRLTVT.

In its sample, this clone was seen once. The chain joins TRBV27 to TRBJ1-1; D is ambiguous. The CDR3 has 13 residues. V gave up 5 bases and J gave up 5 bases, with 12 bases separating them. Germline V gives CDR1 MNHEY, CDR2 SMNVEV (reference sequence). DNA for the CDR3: TGTGCCAGCAGTCCAACCGGGTCGACTGAAGCTTTCTTT. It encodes CASSPTGSTEAFF.

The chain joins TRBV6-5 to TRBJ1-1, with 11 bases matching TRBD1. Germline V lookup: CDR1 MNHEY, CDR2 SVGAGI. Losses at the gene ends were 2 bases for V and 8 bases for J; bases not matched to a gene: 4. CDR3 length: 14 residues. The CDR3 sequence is CASSYGTGGVEAFF. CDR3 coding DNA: TGTGCCAGCAGTTACGGGACAGGGGGTGTCGAAGCTTTCTTT.

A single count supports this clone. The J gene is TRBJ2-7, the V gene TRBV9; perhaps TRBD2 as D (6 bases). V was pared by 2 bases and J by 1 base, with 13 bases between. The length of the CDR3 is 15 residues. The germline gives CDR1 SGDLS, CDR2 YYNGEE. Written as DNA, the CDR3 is TGTGCCAGCAGCGTGGAGGGGTCCCATTCCTACGAGCAGTACTTC. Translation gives CASSVEGSHSYEQYF.

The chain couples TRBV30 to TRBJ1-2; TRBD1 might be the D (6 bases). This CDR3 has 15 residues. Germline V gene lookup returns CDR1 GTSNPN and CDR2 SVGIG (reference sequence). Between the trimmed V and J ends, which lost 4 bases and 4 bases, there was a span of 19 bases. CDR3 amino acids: CAWTSYTGSPYGYTF. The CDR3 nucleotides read TGTGCCTGGACGTCATACACAGGGTCCCCCTATGGCTACACCTTC. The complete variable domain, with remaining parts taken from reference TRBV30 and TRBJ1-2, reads SQTIHQWPATLVQPVGSPLSLECTVEGTSNPNLYWYRQAAGRGLQLLFYSVGIGQISSEVPQNLSASRPQDRQFILSSKKLLLSDSGFYLCAWTSYTGSPYGYTFGSGTRLTVV.

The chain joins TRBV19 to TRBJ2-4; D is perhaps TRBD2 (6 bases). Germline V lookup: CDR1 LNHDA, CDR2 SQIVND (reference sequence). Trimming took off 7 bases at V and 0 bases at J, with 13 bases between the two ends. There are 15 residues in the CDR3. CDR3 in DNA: TGTGCCAGTAATACGCAGGGACTAGCCAAAAACATTCAGTACTTC. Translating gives CASNTQGLAKNIQYF.

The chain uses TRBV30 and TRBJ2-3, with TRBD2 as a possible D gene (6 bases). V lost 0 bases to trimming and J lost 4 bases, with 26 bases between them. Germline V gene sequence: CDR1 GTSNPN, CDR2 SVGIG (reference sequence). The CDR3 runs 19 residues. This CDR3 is CAWSVLGRTGGIVADTQYF. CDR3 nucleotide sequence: TGTGCCTGGAGTGTACTAGGTCGAACTGGCGGGATTGTCGCAGATACGCAGTATTTT.

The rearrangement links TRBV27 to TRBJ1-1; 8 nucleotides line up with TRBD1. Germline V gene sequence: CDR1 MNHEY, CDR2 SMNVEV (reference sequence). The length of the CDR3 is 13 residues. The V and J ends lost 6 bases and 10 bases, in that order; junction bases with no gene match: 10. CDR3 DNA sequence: TGTGCCAGCAGCGTCGGACAGGGCTTAAGAGCTTTCTTT. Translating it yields CASSVGQGLRAFF.

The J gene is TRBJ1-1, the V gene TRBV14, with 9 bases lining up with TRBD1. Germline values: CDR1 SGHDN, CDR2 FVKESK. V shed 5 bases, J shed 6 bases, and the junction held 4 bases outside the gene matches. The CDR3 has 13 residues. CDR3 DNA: TGTGCCAGCAGCTCACAGGGGGCGGCTGAAGCTTTCTTT. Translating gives CASSSQGAAEAFF. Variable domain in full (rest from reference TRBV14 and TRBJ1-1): EAGVTQFPSHSVIEKGQTVTLRCDPISGHDNLYWYRRVMGKEIKFLLHFVKESKQDESGMPNNRFLAERTGGTYSTLKVQPAELEDSGVYFCASSSQGAAEAFFGQGTRLTVV.

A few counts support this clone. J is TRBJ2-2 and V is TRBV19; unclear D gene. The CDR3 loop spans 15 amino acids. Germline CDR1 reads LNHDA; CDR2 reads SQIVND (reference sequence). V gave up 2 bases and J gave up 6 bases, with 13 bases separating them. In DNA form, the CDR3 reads TGTGCCAGTAGTATATGGGCAGAAGTGGCCGGGGAGCTGTTTTTT. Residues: CASSIWAEVAGELFF.

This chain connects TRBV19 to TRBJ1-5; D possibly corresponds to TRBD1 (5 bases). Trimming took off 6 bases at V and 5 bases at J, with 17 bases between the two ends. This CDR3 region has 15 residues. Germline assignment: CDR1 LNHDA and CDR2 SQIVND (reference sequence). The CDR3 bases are TGTGCCAGTAGCACTCCGAGGGGAGGGTATCAGCCCCAGCATTTT. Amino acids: CASSTPRGGYQPQHF.

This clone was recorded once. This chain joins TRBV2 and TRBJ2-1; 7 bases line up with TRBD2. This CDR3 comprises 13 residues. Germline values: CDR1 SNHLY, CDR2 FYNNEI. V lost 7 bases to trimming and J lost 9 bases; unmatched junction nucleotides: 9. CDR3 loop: CASTASGDGEQFF. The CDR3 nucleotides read TGTGCCAGCACCGCCAGCGGGGACGGTGAGCAGTTCTTC.

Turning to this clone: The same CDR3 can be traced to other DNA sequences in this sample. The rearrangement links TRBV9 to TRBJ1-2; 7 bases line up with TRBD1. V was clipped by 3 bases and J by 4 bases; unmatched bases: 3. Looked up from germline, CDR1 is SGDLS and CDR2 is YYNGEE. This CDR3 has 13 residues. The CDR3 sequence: CASSGGDSYGYTF. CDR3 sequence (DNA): TGTGCCAGCAGCGGGGGGGACAGCTATGGCTACACCTTC.

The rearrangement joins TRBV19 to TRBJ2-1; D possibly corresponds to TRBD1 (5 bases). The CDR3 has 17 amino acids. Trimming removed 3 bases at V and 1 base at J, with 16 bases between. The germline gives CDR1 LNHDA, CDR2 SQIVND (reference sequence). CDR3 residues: CASSMGRGARSYNEQFF. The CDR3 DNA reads TGTGCCAGTAGTATGGGCCGTGGGGCTCGGTCCTACAATGAGCAGTTCTTC.

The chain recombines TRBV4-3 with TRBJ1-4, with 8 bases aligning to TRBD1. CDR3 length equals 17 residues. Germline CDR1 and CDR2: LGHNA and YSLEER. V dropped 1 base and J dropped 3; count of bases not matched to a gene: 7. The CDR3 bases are TGCGCCAGCAGCCAAGGAACAGGGGGGTGGGCTAATGAAAAACTGTTTTTT. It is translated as CASSQGTGGWANEKLFF.

CDR3 amino acids: CASSHQQGSRQPQHF. CDR3 sequence (DNA): TGTGCCAGCAGCCACCAACAGGGTTCTAGACAGCCCCAGCATTTT. This chain connects TRBV28 to TRBJ1-5, with a possible D match to TRBD1 (6 bases). Germline V gives CDR1 MDHEN, CDR2 SYDVKM. V was shortened by 6 bases and J by 7 bases, with 19 bases between the two germline ends. The CDR3 extends over 15 amino acids. The variable domain in full, with the rest retrieved from reference TRBV28 and TRBJ1-5, is DVKVTQSSRYLVKRTGEKVFLECVQDMDHENMFWYRQDPGLGLRLIYFSYDVKMKEKGDIPEGYSVSREKKERFSLILESASTNQTSMYLCASSHQQGSRQPQHFGDGTRLSIL.

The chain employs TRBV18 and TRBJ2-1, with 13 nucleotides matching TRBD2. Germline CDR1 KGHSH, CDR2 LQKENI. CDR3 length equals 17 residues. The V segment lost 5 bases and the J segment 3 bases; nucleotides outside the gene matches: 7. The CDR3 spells CASSTGLAGAYYNEQFF. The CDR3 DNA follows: TGTGCCAGCTCAACAGGACTAGCGGGAGCTTACTACAATGAGCAGTTCTTC.

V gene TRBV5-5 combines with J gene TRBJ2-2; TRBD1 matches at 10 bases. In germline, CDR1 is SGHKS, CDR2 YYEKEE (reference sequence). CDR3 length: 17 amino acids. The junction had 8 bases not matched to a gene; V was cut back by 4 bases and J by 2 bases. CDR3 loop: CASSPRGQGPNTGELFF. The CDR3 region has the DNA TGTGCCAGCAGCCCCCGGGGACAGGGGCCTAACACCGGGGAGCTGTTTTTT. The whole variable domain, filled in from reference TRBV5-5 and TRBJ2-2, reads DAGVTQSPTHLIKTRGQQVTLRCSPISGHKSVSWYQQVLGQGPQFIFQYYEKEERGRGNFPDRFSARQFPNYSSELNVNALLLGDSALYLCASSPRGQGPNTGELFFGEGSRLTVL.